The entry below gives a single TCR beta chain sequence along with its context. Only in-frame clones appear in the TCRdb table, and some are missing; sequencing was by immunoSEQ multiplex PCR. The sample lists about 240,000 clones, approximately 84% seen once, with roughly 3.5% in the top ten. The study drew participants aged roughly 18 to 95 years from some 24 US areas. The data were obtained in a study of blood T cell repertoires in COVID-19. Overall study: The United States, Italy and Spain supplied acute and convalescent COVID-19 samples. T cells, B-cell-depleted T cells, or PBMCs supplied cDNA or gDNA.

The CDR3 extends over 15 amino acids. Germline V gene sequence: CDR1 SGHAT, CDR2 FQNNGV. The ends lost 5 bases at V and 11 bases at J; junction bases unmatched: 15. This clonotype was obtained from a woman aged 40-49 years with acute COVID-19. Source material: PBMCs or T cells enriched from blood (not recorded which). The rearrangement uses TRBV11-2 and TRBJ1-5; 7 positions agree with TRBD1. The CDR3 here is CASSNRQGSLGSQHF. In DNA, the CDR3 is TGTGCCAGCAGCAACCGACAGGGTTCCCTGGGGTCCCAGCATTTT.